The rows below give T cell receptor beta chains drawn from one sample of a study of regulatory T cells in long-lasting Graves disease. MiXCR, run by TCRdb on the multiplex PCR reads, gives a single entry per CDR3 protein. Of approximately 350,000 distinct CDR3 sequences in the sample, 10% to 15% were seen once. These data also formed part of another study, on T cells in Graves' hyperthyroidism and ophthalmopathy.

The sample here was peripheral blood mononuclear cells (PBMCs), taken at new diagnosis, from a patient treated with antithyroid drugs. The receptor source for this set is a woman aged 18 to 35 with Graves disease. Both conserved end residues are part of each CDR3. D genes are given only for firm matches. For some rows the clone size is stated as once, few or many, or as a class when expanded; others skip it.

D gene | J gene | V gene | clone size | CDR3 protein | CDR3 DNA
. | TRBJ1-5 | TRBV4-1 | . | CASSQGPGVGNQPQHF | TGCGCCAGCAGCCAAGGGCCAGGGGTGGGCAATCAGCCCCAGCATTTT
. | TRBJ2-5 | TRBV6-2/TRBV6-3 | many | CASSYQGQGRETQYF | TGTGCCAGCAGTTACCAAGGGCAGGGGCGGGAGACCCAGTACTTC
. | TRBJ2-5 | TRBV12-3/TRBV12-4 | . | CASSPLVWQGRETQYF | TGTGCCAGCAGTCCGTTGGTTTGGCAGGGGCGAGAGACCCAGTACTTC
TRBD1 | TRBJ1-2 | TRBV28 | many | CASNRGENGYTF | TGTGCCAGCAACAGGGGAGAGAATGGCTACACCTTC
. | TRBJ2-2 | TRBV19 | many | CASTQSLARGVSGTGELFF | TGTGCCAGTACTCAATCCCTGGCTCGGGGTGTGAGTGGCACCGGGGAGCTGTTTTTT
. | TRBJ2-7 | TRBV3-1 | many | CASSQTVAEYEQYF | TGTGCCAGCAGCCAAACGGTAGCGGAATACGAGCAGTACTTC
. | TRBJ2-6 | TRBV7-2 | many | CASSLARVSGANVLTF | TGTGCCAGCAGCTTAGCGAGGGTCTCTGGGGCCAACGTCCTGACTTTC
. | TRBJ1-1 | TRBV28 | many | CASTPSLGNTEAFF | TGTGCCAGCACCCCCTCCTTGGGGAACACTGAAGCTTTCTTT
. | TRBJ1-4 | TRBV7-9 | . | CASSLTESLFF | TGTGCCAGCAGCTTAACTGAGTCACTGTTTTTT
. | TRBJ2-5 | TRBV2 | many | CASSQPGQETQYF | TGTGCCAGCAGTCAACCGGGGCAAGAGACCCAGTACTTC
TRBD2 | TRBJ2-1 | TRBV24-1 | many | CATSDQSGRAQHEQFF | TGTGCCACCAGTGATCAAAGCGGGAGGGCCCAGCATGAGCAGTTCTTC
TRBD2 | TRBJ2-3 | TRBV18 | many | CASSPSSSGGPLTDTQYF | TGTGCCAGCTCACCGAGCTCTAGCGGGGGCCCGCTCACAGATACGCAGTATTTT
TRBD1 | TRBJ1-1 | TRBV20-1 | many | CSVGGTALNTEAFF | TGCAGTGTGGGAGGGACAGCTTTGAACACTGAAGCTTTCTTT
. | TRBJ1-5 | TRBV6-1 | many | CASSPGGGLGFWRPQHF | TGTGCCAGCAGTCCCGGGGGGGGCCTTGGTTTTTGGAGGCCCCAGCATTTT
. | TRBJ2-5 | TRBV7-2 | many | CASSPTRELGETQYF | TGTGCCAGCAGCCCTACACGGGAGCTCGGAGAGACCCAGTACTTC
TRBD2 | TRBJ2-1 | TRBV27 | many | CASRPGTSGVDEQFF | TGTGCCAGCAGACCCGGGACTAGCGGGGTGGATGAGCAGTTCTTC
TRBD2 | TRBJ2-1 | TRBV5-4 | . | CASRDRDGGYNEQFF | TGTGCCAGCAGGGACCGGGACGGGGGGTACAATGAGCAGTTCTTC
TRBD1 | TRBJ2-5 | TRBV6-2/TRBV6-3 | many | CASRATGGLFQYF | TGTGCCAGCAGGGCGACAGGGGGGCTTTTTCAGTACTTC
. | TRBJ2-4 | TRBV29-1 | once | CSVESRFIQYF | TGCAGCGTTGAATCCAGGTTCATTCAGTACTTC
TRBD1 | TRBJ1-5 | TRBV7-2 | few | CASTWTGGSNQPQHF | TGTGCCAGCACGTGGACAGGGGGCTCAAATCAGCCCCAGCATTTT
TRBD2 | TRBJ2-5 | TRBV20-1 | . | CSARPGLADQREQETQYF | TGCAGTGCTAGACCCGGACTAGCGGACCAAAGGGAACAAGAGACCCAGTACTTC
TRBD2 | TRBJ2-7 | TRBV15 | many | CATSGRLAGETYEQYF | TGTGCCACCAGCGGACGACTAGCGGGAGAGACCTACGAGCAGTACTTC
. | TRBJ1-1 | TRBV5-6 | few | CASSKGTDRTEAFF | TGTGCCAGCAGCAAAGGGACGGATAGGACTGAAGCTTTCTTT
TRBD1 | TRBJ1-2 | TRBV27 | many | CASSSDRVVHGYTF | TGTGCCAGCAGTTCGGACAGGGTGGTCCATGGCTACACCTTC
TRBD2 | TRBJ2-1 | TRBV10-3 | many | CAIRGGGRAGNEQFF | TGTGCCATCAGGGGCGGCGGGAGGGCCGGCAATGAGCAGTTCTTC
. | TRBJ1-1 | TRBV28 | many | CASSLPRGSSTEAFF | TGTGCCAGCAGTCTCCCCCGGGGGTCTAGCACTGAAGCTTTCTTT
TRBD2 | TRBJ2-1 | TRBV10-2 | few | CASTRAGIGLHEQFF | TGCGCCAGCACCCGAGCGGGGATAGGTCTCCATGAGCAGTTCTTC
. | TRBJ1-1 | TRBV18 | many | CASSPDRDAIAFF | TGTGCCAGCTCACCGGACCGGGACGCCATAGCTTTCTTT
TRBD1 | TRBJ2-6 | TRBV28 | few | CASSSPTGGTVVGANVLTF | TGTGCCAGCAGTTCCCCGACAGGGGGGACAGTTGTAGGGGCCAACGTCCTGACTTTC
. | TRBJ1-5 | TRBV5-1 | many | CASSPGHSNQPQHF | TGCGCCAGCAGCCCGGGACATTCAAATCAGCCCCAGCATTTT
. | TRBJ2-7 | TRBV7-6 | many | CASSSTTSSYEQYF | TGTGCCAGCAGCTCGACCACTTCGAGCTACGAGCAGTACTTC
. | TRBJ2-7 | TRBV29-1 | . | CSVEDPFGRPYEQYF | TGCAGCGTTGAAGACCCTTTCGGGAGACCCTACGAGCAGTACTTC
. | TRBJ1-4 | TRBV7-9 | many | CASSLDYRGRNEKLFF | TGTGCCAGCAGCTTAGATTACCGGGGCCGAAATGAAAAACTGTTTTTT
TRBD1 | TRBJ1-1 | TRBV4-1 | . | CASSPGTGGPEAFF | TGCGCCAGCAGCCCCGGGACAGGGGGCCCTGAAGCTTTCTTT
. | TRBJ2-7 | TRBV10-3 | many | CAITPDGGSYEQYF | TGTGCCATCACCCCGGACGGGGGAAGCTACGAGCAGTACTTC
TRBD1 | TRBJ2-7 | TRBV7-9 | many | CASSPGADRDYEQYF | TGTGCCAGCAGCCCCGGGGCGGACAGGGACTACGAGCAGTACTTC
TRBD1 | TRBJ1-2 | TRBV20-1 | many | CSARDWDRGRGLGGYTF | TGCAGTGCTAGAGACTGGGACAGGGGGCGTGGATTGGGTGGCTACACCTTC
TRBD2 | TRBJ2-1 | TRBV12-3/TRBV12-4 | many | CASSFRLAATNEQFF | TGTGCCAGCAGTTTTCGCCTAGCGGCTACCAATGAGCAGTTCTTC
TRBD2 | TRBJ2-3 | TRBV29-1 | few | CSVEAGLITDTQYF | TGCAGCGTTGAAGCGGGACTAATAACAGATACGCAGTATTTT
. | TRBJ2-3 | TRBV18 | few | CASSPPAGASTDTQYF | TGTGCCAGCTCACCCCCGGCAGGGGCGAGCACAGATACGCAGTATTTT
TRBD1 | TRBJ1-2 | TRBV5-4 | many | CASSPWDRDDGYTF | TGTGCCAGCAGCCCCTGGGACAGGGACGATGGCTACACCTTC
TRBD1 | TRBJ2-1 | TRBV2 | many | CASTKGTGSYNEQFF | TGTGCCAGCACCAAGGGGACAGGGAGCTACAATGAGCAGTTCTTC
TRBD1 | TRBJ2-2 | TRBV7-6 | . | CASSSLTGNWFRELFF | TGTGCCAGCAGCTCCCTGACAGGGAATTGGTTCAGGGAGCTGTTTTTT
. | TRBJ2-3 | TRBV20-1 | many | CSARRGSASTDTQYF | TGCAGTGCTAGACGGGGGAGTGCGAGCACAGATACGCAGTATTTT
TRBD1 | TRBJ2-2 | TRBV2 | many | CASKDRGSFKTGELFF | TGTGCCAGTAAGGACAGGGGGTCGTTTAAGACCGGGGAGCTGTTTTTT
TRBD2 | TRBJ2-7 | TRBV11-3 | few | CASSQGSSGAHEQYF | TGTGCCAGCAGCCAAGGGTCTAGCGGTGCCCACGAGCAGTACTTC
. | TRBJ1-1 | TRBV29-1 | many | CSVERGHEAFF | TGCAGCGTTGAGAGAGGACATGAAGCTTTCTTT
. | TRBJ2-1 | TRBV20-1 | many | CSARIRSYNEQFF | TGCAGTGCTAGAATACGCTCCTACAATGAGCAGTTCTTC
. | TRBJ1-1 | TRBV9 | . | CASSVWGTGTEAFF | TGTGCCAGCAGCGTATGGGGAACCGGCACTGAAGCTTTCTTT
. | TRBJ2-5 | TRBV2 | many | CAARRTSVQETQYF | TGTGCCGCAAGAAGGACATCTGTTCAAGAGACCCAGTACTTC
TRBD1 | TRBJ1-1 | TRBV12-3/TRBV12-4 | many | CASSFPTGGGNTEAFF | TGTGCCAGCAGTTTTCCGACAGGGGGCGGAAACACTGAAGCTTTCTTT
. | TRBJ2-1 | TRBV27 | many | CASSLSATPHGYNEQFF | TGTGCCAGCAGTTTATCCGCCACCCCACATGGGTACAATGAGCAGTTCTTC
. | TRBJ2-1 | TRBV7-9 | . | CASSLDTGAQLF | TGTGCCAGCAGCTTAGATACCGGGGCCCAGCTCTTC